This paragraph reports one TCR beta chain. A much larger clone sits a single nucleotide away, making a read error possible. This sample was taken from a study of CDR3 diversity in severe acne. The germline gives CDR1 MNHEY, CDR2 SVGAGI. The CDR3 has 15 residues. TCRdb recomputed calls from the PCR reads with MiXCR, one row per CDR3 protein. The data show over 70,000 distinct CDR3 sequences, around 53% seen once. This chain connects TRBV6-5 to TRBJ1-3, with 8 bases lining up with TRBD1. The origin of this receptor is a male donor in good health, without acne. Specimen: blood. CDR3 amino acids: CASSYSDRAGNTICF. CDR3 nucleotide sequence: TGTGCCAGCAGTTACTCGGACAGGGCAGGAAACACCATATGTTTT.